Listed here are 9 T cell receptor beta chains from one sample, sequenced in a study of radiation and T cells in renal cell carcinoma. Time point given: blood 2 weeks post-SBRT. Treatment indicated: 15 Gy SBRT to primary tumor, nephrectomy 4 weeks later. The method was immunoSEQ multiplex PCR; TCRdb's version includes in-frame clones alone and lacks a portion of them. The sample has 120,000 or so clones; around 81% are singletons. The sequenced sample was blood, obtained from a patient whose treatment included radiotherapy and nephrectomy. The source of these receptors is a man aged 45-65 years with renal cell carcinoma.

The V and J genes are TRBV10-2 and TRBJ2-7; 10 bases agree with TRBD2. CDR1 and CDR2 from the germline V gene are WSHSY and SAAADI. CDR3 length: 14 amino acids. V shed 8 bases, J shed 3 bases, and the junction held 7 bases outside the gene matches. The CDR3 protein is CASVRTSGNYEQYF. The CDR3 DNA reads TGCGCCAGCGTTAGGACTAGCGGAAACTACGAGCAGTACTTC.

This rearrangement joins TRBV6-1 to TRBJ2-5; no clear D gene. CDR1 is MNHNS and CDR2 is SASEGT in the germline V gene. CDR3 length equals 11 residues. V was shortened by 5 bases and J by 5 bases, with 6 bases between the two germline ends. The CDR3 DNA sequence: TGTGCCAGCAGTTCAGCGGAGACCCAGTACTTC. Translating it yields CASSSAETQYF.

This chain links TRBV5-4 with TRBJ1-6; 8 nucleotides agree with TRBD1. CDR1 is SGHNT and CDR2 is YYREEE in the germline V gene (reference sequence). CDR3 length equals 17 residues. J lost 6 bases, V lost 1 base, and 9 bases had no gene match. The CDR3 is CASSLHSGQGSNSPLHF. CDR3 nucleotide sequence: TGTGCCAGCAGCTTGCACTCCGGACAGGGAAGTAATTCACCCCTCCACTTT.

The chain combines TRBV18 with TRBJ2-1, with D unresolved. Trimming took off 3 bases at V and 5 bases at J, with 11 bases between the two ends. The CDR3 is 14 amino acids. Germline V gene lookup returns CDR1 KGHSH and CDR2 LQKENI. CDR3 amino acids: CASSPRPDHNEQFF. The CDR3 nucleotides are TGTGCCAGCTCACCTCGGCCAGACCACAATGAGCAGTTCTTC.

The chain is built from TRBV6-1 and TRBJ1-2; D not certain. The CDR3 loop spans 13 amino acids. Germline V CDR1 and CDR2: MNHNS, SASEGT. V gave up 7 bases and J gave up 4 bases, with 13 bases separating them. The CDR3 region is CASTVTGSYGYTF. In DNA, the CDR3 is TGTGCCAGCACAGTCACCGGGTCCTATGGCTACACCTTC.

V gene TRBV5-1 combines with J gene TRBJ1-1, with 7 bases aligning to TRBD1. CDR3 size: 15 residues. In germline, CDR1 is SGHRS, CDR2 YFSETQ. Trimming removed 4 bases from V and 0 bases from J; junction bases left unmatched: 6. CDR3 bases: TGCGCCAGCAGCCTCTCGGGACAGTTGAACACTGAAGCTTTCTTT. Translating gives CASSLSGQLNTEAFF.

The chain recombines TRBV5-6 with TRBJ1-2, with a possible D match to TRBD1 (5 bases). CDR3 size: 12 residues. Germline CDR1 and CDR2: SGHDT and YYEEEE. V was cut by 3 bases and J by 8 bases, with 11 bases left in between. As DNA, the CDR3 is TGTGCCAGCAGCTCCTCCGGGGGGGGCTACACCTTC. Its protein product is CASSSSGGGYTF.

The chain recombines TRBV4-2 with TRBJ1-3; 8 positions agree with TRBD1. Germline V gene data show CDR1 as LGHNA and CDR2 as YNFKEQ. There are 16 residues in the CDR3. The junction had 6 bases not matched to a gene; V was cut back by 1 base and J by 4 bases. DNA for the CDR3: TGTGCCAGCAGCCAAGGTCAGGGGGCCCCGGGAAACACCATATATTTT. It translates to CASSQGQGAPGNTIYF.

The chain links TRBV4-1 to TRBJ2-1; maybe TRBD2 (6 bases). V dropped 4 bases and J dropped 10 bases, with 17 bases sitting between them. This CDR3 is built from 14 residues. CDR1 MGHRA and CDR2 YSYEKL come from the germline V gene. The CDR3 DNA is TGCGCCAGCAGCCCGAACGGAGGGGCGATCGAGCAGTTCTTC. Translated, it gives CASSPNGGAIEQFF.